A selection of T cell receptor beta chains follows, all from one sample in a study of T cells after yellow fever vaccination. TCRdb independently ran MiXCR on the 5' RACE reads; one entry per CDR3 protein. This repertoire shows around 63,000 distinct CDR3 sequences, roughly 7.4% found once; its top ten account for 36%. The material sequenced was CD8+ T cells sorted from PBMCs, taken 15 days after the yellow fever booster vaccination. The receptors stem from a man in his thirties or forties who received the YFV17D yellow fever vaccine. The CDR3 runs from the conserved cysteine through the conserved F or W. A D gene is named only where the DNA matches it firmly. A clone size is listed for some rows: how often the clone was seen (once, few, many), or a class if it is expanded.

v_gene	len	d_gene	j_gene	abundance	CDR3aa	CDR3nt
TRBV6-6	13	NA	TRBJ2-3	many	CASSRVGTDTQYF	TGTGCCAGCAGCAGAGTAGGCACAGATACGCAGTATTTT
TRBV27	17	TRBD2	TRBJ2-1	many	CASSLSGSLVSYNEQFF	TGTGCCAGCAGTCTTAGCGGGAGCTTGGTCTCCTACAATGAGCAGTTCTTC
TRBV7-6	13	TRBD1	TRBJ2-7	many	CASSLDRGYEQYF	TGTGCCAGCAGCCTCGACAGGGGCTACGAGCAGTACTTC
TRBV24-1	16	TRBD2	TRBJ2-1	many	CATSDERTSEANEQFF	TGTGCCACCAGTGATGAAAGGACTAGCGAGGCCAATGAGCAGTTCTTC
TRBV7-9	19	NA	TRBJ2-4	many	CASSPFATGTFLAKNIQYF	TGTGCCAGCAGCCCTTTTGCGACGGGGACATTTCTAGCCAAAAACATTCAGTACTTC
TRBV5-1	17	NA	TRBJ2-1	many	CASSLARPAENNNEQFF	TGCGCCAGCAGCTTGGCCAGGCCAGCGGAAAATAACAATGAGCAGTTCTTC
TRBV9	15	NA	TRBJ2-7	many	CASSVDDSSSYEQYF	TGTGCCAGCAGCGTAGATGACTCCAGCTCCTACGAGCAGTACTTC
TRBV18	14	TRBD1	TRBJ2-5	many	CASSHQTGLETQYF	TGTGCCAGCTCACACCAGACAGGGTTGGAGACCCAGTACTTC
TRBV12-3/TRBV12-4	14	TRBD2	TRBJ2-3	many	CASAFSGSTDTQYF	TGTGCCAGCGCTTTTAGCGGGAGTACAGATACGCAGTATTTT
TRBV2	12	TRBD1	TRBJ2-7	many	CAGRQGVREQYF	TGTGCAGGGCGACAGGGGGTAAGGGAGCAGTACTTC
TRBV7-3	15	TRBD2	TRBJ2-2	many	CASSWGTSGVGELFF	TGTGCCAGCAGCTGGGGGACTAGTGGGGTTGGGGAGCTGTTTTTT
TRBV7-9	14	NA	TRBJ2-1	many	CASGPLAVYNEQFF	TGTGCCAGCGGCCCCTTAGCGGTATACAATGAGCAGTTCTTC
TRBV4-3	15	NA	TRBJ2-7	many	CASSQGYRSSYEQYF	TGCGCCAGCAGCCAAGGTTATAGAAGCTCCTACGAGCAGTACTTC
TRBV4-2	15	TRBD2	TRBJ2-5	few	CASSQDLRGEETQYF	TGTGCCAGCAGCCAAGACCTTCGGGGGGAAGAGACCCAGTACTTC
TRBV6-2/TRBV6-3	13	NA	TRBJ2-5	many	CASSRLEGETQYF	TGTGCCAGCAGTCGATTGGAGGGCGAGACCCAGTACTTC
TRBV27	13	NA	TRBJ2-3	many	CASSLNSGDTQYF	TGTGCCAGCAGTTTAAATAGTGGGGATACGCAGTATTTT
TRBV7-6	18	TRBD2	TRBJ2-5	many	CASSLRTSGSPLEETQYF	TGTGCCAGCAGCTTACGGACTAGCGGGAGCCCCCTGGAAGAGACCCAGTACTTC
TRBV4-1	17	TRBD2	TRBJ2-1	many	CASSQGPGTSGTYEQFF	TGCGCCAGCAGCCAAGGACCCGGGACTAGCGGGACATATGAGCAGTTCTTC
TRBV15	14	NA	TRBJ1-1	many	CATSRDGGSTEAFF	TGTGCCACCAGCAGAGATGGAGGGAGCACTGAAGCTTTCTTT
TRBV7-3	12	NA	TRBJ2-2	many	CASSGSTGELFF	TGTGCCAGCAGCGGTAGTACCGGGGAGCTGTTTTTT
TRBV7-9	16	NA	TRBJ1-1	few	CASSPLLGEPNTEAFF	TGTGCCAGCAGCCCCTTATTAGGGGAGCCGAACACTGAAGCTTTCTTT
TRBV4-2	13	NA	TRBJ2-7	many	CASSQAIAYEQYF	TGTGCCAGCAGCCAAGCTATAGCCTACGAGCAGTACTTC
TRBV6-1	14	TRBD1	TRBJ1-5	NA	CASSEPTGVQPQHF	TGTGCCAGCAGTGAACCAACAGGGGTCCAGCCCCAGCATTTT
TRBV4-1	17	TRBD2	TRBJ2-3	many	CASSQDPSGPSTDTQYF	TGCGCCAGCAGCCAGGATCCTAGCGGGCCTAGCACAGATACGCAGTATTTT
TRBV7-7	14	NA	TRBJ2-5	many	CASSTGLHQETQYF	TGTGCCAGCAGTACAGGACTACACCAAGAGACCCAGTACTTC
TRBV7-7	13	NA	TRBJ2-1	many	CASSPTVVNEQFF	TGTGCCAGCAGCCCCACGGTTGTAAATGAGCAGTTCTTC
TRBV6-5	14	NA	TRBJ1-2	many	CASSYGGANYGYTF	TGTGCCAGCAGTTACGGGGGGGCTAACTATGGCTACACCTTC
TRBV24-1	14	TRBD2	TRBJ2-1	many	CATSDLLAGGEQFF	TGTGCCACCAGTGATCTCCTAGCGGGCGGTGAGCAGTTCTTC
TRBV6-4	14	NA	TRBJ2-1	many	CASSRRDGYNEQFF	TGTGCCAGCAGTCGTCGGGACGGCTACAATGAGCAGTTCTTC
TRBV20-1	14	NA	TRBJ2-1	many	CSARDYLSYNEQFF	TGCAGTGCTAGGGACTACCTCTCCTACAATGAGCAGTTCTTC
TRBV27	15	NA	TRBJ2-3	many	CASSFGPERADTQYF	TGTGCCAGCAGTTTCGGACCGGAGAGGGCAGATACGCAGTATTTT
TRBV7-9	13	NA	TRBJ2-1	many	CASIPPSYNEQFF	TGTGCCAGCATTCCCCCCTCCTACAATGAGCAGTTCTTC
TRBV28	15	TRBD1	TRBJ2-7	many	CASRPGTGDHYEQYF	TGTGCCAGCAGACCGGGGACAGGCGACCACTACGAGCAGTACTTC
TRBV24-1	14	NA	TRBJ1-4	many	CATSASGADEKLFF	TGTGCCACCAGTGCCTCCGGGGCAGATGAAAAACTGTTTTTT
TRBV20-1	15	TRBD2	TRBJ2-2	many	CSANSGRANTGELFF	TGCAGTGCTAATAGCGGGAGAGCTAACACCGGGGAGCTGTTTTTT
TRBV5-1	16	TRBD2	TRBJ2-7	many	CASSLESGMYSYEQYF	TGCGCCAGCAGCTTGGAGAGCGGGATGTACTCCTACGAGCAGTACTTC
TRBV5-1	16	NA	TRBJ2-3	many	CASSLDGDLSTDTQYF	TGCGCCAGCAGCTTGGATGGAGATCTGAGCACAGATACGCAGTATTTT
TRBV20-1	16	NA	TRBJ2-1	many	CSARDRGSSSYNEQFF	TGCAGTGCTAGAGATCGGGGCTCCAGCTCCTACAATGAGCAGTTCTTC
TRBV6-2/TRBV6-3	17	TRBD1	TRBJ2-7	many	CASSYSMWMDRAHEQYF	TGTGCCAGCAGTTACTCGATGTGGATGGACAGGGCCCACGAGCAGTACTTC
TRBV7-9	16	TRBD2	TRBJ2-1	many	CASSLLAGSSYNEQFF	TGTGCCAGCAGCTTACTAGCGGGAAGCTCCTACAATGAGCAGTTCTTC
TRBV3-1	13	NA	TRBJ2-2	many	CASSQGTTGELFF	TGTGCCAGCAGCCAGGGAACCACCGGGGAGCTGTTTTTT
TRBV2	16	TRBD2	TRBJ2-3	many	CASSTSVLLGTDTQYF	TGTGCCAGCTCAACTAGCGTGTTGCTAGGCACAGATACGCAGTATTTT
TRBV9	13	NA	TRBJ2-7	many	CASSPEGSYEQYF	TGTGCCAGCAGCCCAGAGGGATCTTACGAGCAGTACTTC
TRBV12-5	11	NA	TRBJ2-1	many	CASGWDNEQFF	TGTGCTAGTGGTTGGGACAATGAGCAGTTCTTC
TRBV20-1	14	TRBD2	TRBJ2-5	many	CSARDGGGQETQYF	TGCAGTGCTAGAGATGGCGGGGGACAAGAGACCCAGTACTTC
TRBV7-6	14	NA	TRBJ2-7	many	CASSLGGGVSEQYF	TGTGCCAGCAGCTTGGGCGGCGGAGTCTCCGAGCAGTACTTC
TRBV27	17	TRBD2	TRBJ2-5	many	CASSLSSPVRGQETQYF	TGTGCCAGCAGTTTAAGCTCCCCTGTGCGGGGGCAAGAGACCCAGTACTTC
TRBV5-6	12	TRBD1	TRBJ2-7	many	CASGDRVDEQYF	TGTGCCAGCGGGGACAGGGTGGACGAGCAGTACTTC
TRBV7-9	16	NA	TRBJ2-1	few	CASSLLSMGSYNEQFF	TGTGCCAGCAGCTTGTTGTCTATGGGGTCCTACAATGAGCAGTTCTTC
TRBV7-8	15	NA	TRBJ2-4	many	CASSSSGRGQNIQYF	TGTGCCAGCAGCTCCTCGGGGAGGGGGCAAAACATTCAGTACTTC
TRBV28	14	NA	TRBJ2-2	many	CASSFGRNTGELFF	TGTGCCAGCAGTTTCGGACGTAACACCGGGGAGCTGTTTTTT
TRBV30	14	NA	TRBJ2-3	few	CASDDPHAADTQYF	TGTGCCTCCGATGACCCCCACGCGGCAGATACGCAGTATTTT
TRBV5-5	13	NA	TRBJ2-2	many	CASNGMNTGELFF	TGTGCCAGCAACGGAATGAACACCGGGGAGCTGTTTTTT
TRBV10-3	15	TRBD1	TRBJ2-7	many	CAISEAGTGTYEQYF	TGTGCCATCAGTGAGGCCGGGACAGGGACCTACGAGCAGTACTTC
TRBV5-4	15	NA	TRBJ2-3	few	CASSFYQPSPDTQYF	TGTGCCAGCAGTTTTTATCAGCCCTCTCCAGATACGCAGTATTTT